This is a list of T cell receptor beta chains from one sample in a study of shared clonotypes between healthy human individuals. This table comes from immunoSEQ multiplex PCR, and its TCRdb copy is limited to in-frame clones, with some not included. Here the sample spans 950,000 to 1,100,000 clones, about 75% being singletons. Sequencing was carried out using memory CD4+ T cells sorted from blood. All receptors derive from a man aged 18 to 29 in good health. Each CDR3 is given with its conserved first and last residue. The D gene is left open where the match is weak. Rows give clone size only sometimes, using once, few, many, or a class for an expanded clone.

size | D | J | V | CDR3 | DNA
NA | NA | TRBJ2-1 | TRBV14 | CASSPDYPNEQFF | TGTGCCAGCAGTCCTGACTACCCCAATGAGCAGTTCTTC
NA | TRBD1 | TRBJ1-2 | TRBV5-6 | CASSLGGTVYGYTF | TGTGCCAGCAGCTTGGGTGGGACAGTCTATGGCTACACCTTC
NA | NA | TRBJ1-2 | TRBV7-9 | CASSPDGYNYGYTF | TGTGCCAGCAGCCCCGATGGTTATAACTATGGCTACACCTTC
NA | NA | TRBJ2-7 | TRBV13 | CASKGSYYEQYF | TGTGCCAGCAAAGGCTCCTACTACGAGCAGTACTTC
NA | NA | TRBJ2-5 | TRBV29-1 | CSVTGILETQYF | TGCAGTGTGACGGGGATTTTGGAGACCCAGTACTTC
many | NA | TRBJ2-2 | TRBV10-2 | CASSLDGNTGELFF | TGCGCCAGCAGCCTGGACGGGAACACCGGGGAGCTGTTTTTT
NA | NA | TRBJ2-7 | TRBV18 | CASSPAGASYEQYF | TGTGCCAGCTCACCAGCGGGGGCTTCCTACGAGCAGTACTTC
NA | NA | TRBJ2-3 | TRBV30 | CAWSVGGATDTQYF | TGTGCCTGGAGTGTGGGGGGGGCCACAGATACGCAGTATTTT
NA | NA | TRBJ2-4 | TRBV10-3 | CAISESRGRGGYIQYF | TGTGCCATCAGTGAGTCGCGGGGCAGGGGTGGATACATTCAGTACTTC
NA | TRBD2 | TRBJ2-3 | TRBV6-6 | CASRAGTSGYTQYF | TGTGCCAGCAGGGCCGGGACTAGCGGCTATACGCAGTATTTT
few | NA | TRBJ2-1 | TRBV19 | CASTSAYNEQFF | TGTGCCAGTACAAGTGCCTACAATGAGCAGTTCTTC
NA | TRBD2 | TRBJ2-7 | TRBV11-2 | CASSPLAGAHSYEQYF | TGTGCCAGCAGCCCGCTAGCGGGAGCTCATTCCTACGAGCAGTACTTC
NA | NA | TRBJ1-2 | TRBV6-5 | CASSYSRHGYGYTF | TGTGCCAGCAGTTACTCGAGACACGGCTATGGCTACACCTTC
NA | NA | TRBJ1-2 | TRBV25-1 | CASSFGEGYTF | TGTGCCAGCTCCTTCGGGGAGGGCTACACCTTC
once | TRBD1 | TRBJ1-5 | TRBV5-1 | CASSFATGGNQPQHF | TGCGCCAGCAGCTTCGCGACAGGGGGAAATCAGCCCCAGCATTTT
NA | NA | TRBJ1-4 | TRBV9 | CASSVGDRRSSNEKLFF | TGTGCCAGCAGCGTAGGGGACCGACGCTCGTCTAATGAAAAACTGTTTTTT
NA | TRBD1 | TRBJ1-4 | TRBV30 | CACQGGTFTEKLFF | TGTGCCTGCCAGGGGGGAACCTTTACGGAAAAACTGTTTTTT
few | TRBD2 | TRBJ2-1 | TRBV15 | CATSKEKPGLAGSNEQFF | TGTGCCACCAGCAAAGAAAAACCCGGACTAGCGGGAAGCAATGAGCAGTTCTTC
NA | NA | TRBJ1-1 | TRBV27 | CASSLDLEDAVRAAFF | TGTGCCAGCAGTCTGGATCTTGAGGACGCGGTACGGGCAGCTTTCTTT
NA | NA | TRBJ2-3 | TRBV30 | CAWRELSDTQYF | TGTGCCTGGAGGGAACTTTCAGATACGCAGTATTTT
NA | NA | TRBJ2-3 | TRBV18 | CASSPRRTTTDTQYF | TGTGCCAGCTCACCACGGCGTACCACCACAGATACGCAGTATTTT
NA | NA | TRBJ1-1 | TRBV19 | CASSIPLELMNTEAFF | TGTGCCAGTAGTATACCCCTCGAGCTCATGAACACTGAAGCTTTCTTT
NA | NA | TRBJ2-7 | TRBV6-6 | CASSYRAGYEQYF | TGTGCCAGCAGTTACAGGGCCGGCTACGAGCAGTACTTC
NA | NA | TRBJ1-4 | TRBV7-8 | CASSLWVGEKLFF | TGTGCCAGCAGCTTATGGGTTGGAGAAAAACTGTTTTTT
NA | TRBD2 | TRBJ2-7 | TRBV7-2 | CASSLGLAGEQYF | TGTGCCAGCAGCTTAGGGCTAGCGGGCGAGCAGTACTTC
NA | TRBD2 | TRBJ2-3 | TRBV2 | CASSDLAGEGTDTQYF | TGTGCCAGCAGTGACTTAGCGGGGGAGGGCACAGATACGCAGTATTTT
NA | TRBD1 | TRBJ2-7 | TRBV28 | CASSSYRGTEQYF | TGTGCCAGCAGTTCCTACAGGGGTACCGAGCAGTACTTC
NA | TRBD1 | TRBJ2-3 | TRBV15 | CATSRGDRVTDTQYF | TGTGCCACCAGCAGAGGGGACAGGGTCACAGATACGCAGTATTTT
once | TRBD1 | TRBJ1-4 | TRBV19 | CASGEQGVPEKLFF | TGTGCCAGTGGGGAACAGGGGGTCCCTGAAAAACTGTTTTTT
NA | TRBD1 | TRBJ1-4 | TRBV6-6 | CATQNRGQEKLFF | TGTGCCACACAAAACAGGGGTCAGGAAAAACTGTTTTTT
NA | TRBD2 | TRBJ2-3 | TRBV9 | CASSPFGGGGTDTQYF | TGTGCCAGCAGCCCCTTCGGGGGGGGAGGCACAGATACGCAGTATTTT
NA | NA | TRBJ2-5 | TRBV5-4 | CASSSVETQYF | TGTGCCAGCAGCTCGGTGGAGACCCAGTACTTC
once | NA | TRBJ2-2 | TRBV2 | CASSVAGAGELFF | TGTGCCAGCAGTGTGGCAGGCGCCGGGGAGCTGTTTTTT
NA | NA | TRBJ2-7 | TRBV18 | CASSPKQGDYEQYF | TGTGCCAGCTCACCGAAGCAGGGAGACTACGAGCAGTACTTC
few | NA | TRBJ2-2 | TRBV4-1 | CASSQGLIGRELFF | TGCGCCAGCAGCCAAGGACTAATCGGCCGGGAGCTGTTTTTT
NA | TRBD1 | TRBJ1-2 | TRBV4-1 | CASSQERTGLAYGYTF | TGCGCCAGCAGCCAAGAGAGGACAGGGCTGGCCTATGGCTACACCTTC
NA | TRBD2 | TRBJ2-2 | TRBV5-1 | CASSLLAGFNTGELFF | TGCGCCAGCAGCTTACTAGCGGGGTTTAACACCGGGGAGCTGTTTTTT
NA | NA | TRBJ1-2 | TRBV9 | CASSERPGHQNYGYTF | TGTGCCAGCAGCGAACGCCCGGGACACCAAAACTATGGCTACACCTTC
few | NA | TRBJ1-4 | TRBV14 | CASSQVKADEKLFF | TGTGCCAGCAGCCAAGTCAAGGCAGATGAAAAACTGTTTTTT
NA | NA | TRBJ1-1 | TRBV6-6 | CAISRGNTEAFF | TGTGCCATCAGCAGGGGGAACACTGAAGCTTTCTTT
NA | NA | TRBJ2-1 | TRBV30 | CAWSEYNEQFF | TGTGCCTGGAGTGAGTACAATGAGCAGTTCTTC
NA | TRBD2 | TRBJ2-7 | TRBV10-2 | CATRLTSPGEQYF | TGCGCCACGAGACTGACTAGCCCGGGGGAGCAGTACTTC
NA | NA | TRBJ2-7 | TRBV6-1 | CASSFARSLDEQYF | TGTGCCAGCAGCTTTGCCCGTTCTCTGGACGAGCAGTACTTC
few | TRBD1 | TRBJ1-6 | TRBV4-1 | CASSQVKGGFSPLHF | TGCGCCAGCAGCCAAGTGAAAGGGGGCTTTTCACCCCTCCACTTT
NA | TRBD1 | TRBJ2-6 | TRBV5-1 | CASSADRGDPGANVLTF | TGCGCCAGCAGCGCCGACAGGGGAGACCCTGGGGCCAACGTCCTGACTTTC
NA | NA | TRBJ1-6 | TRBV5-6 | CASSYSWGNAYNSPLHF | TGTGCCAGCAGCTACTCCTGGGGGAATGCCTATAATTCACCCCTCCACTTT
NA | NA | TRBJ1-4 | TRBV18 | CASSPKTAGEKLFF | TGTGCCAGCTCACCAAAAACAGCGGGGGAAAAACTGTTTTTT
NA | TRBD1 | TRBJ1-6 | TRBV19 | CASSERTGDNSPLHF | TGTGCCAGTAGTGAAAGGACAGGGGATAATTCACCCCTCCACTTT
NA | TRBD1 | TRBJ1-3 | TRBV2 | CASSGGTDGNTIYF | TGTGCCAGCAGTGGAGGGACAGACGGAAACACCATATATTTT
once | NA | TRBJ1-3 | TRBV5-5 | CASSVRDGGNTIYF | TGTGCCAGCAGCGTCCGGGACGGCGGCAACACCATATATTTT
few | NA | TRBJ1-1 | TRBV5-1 | CASTVPGTTNTEAFF | TGCGCCAGCACCGTTCCCGGGACGACGAACACTGAAGCTTTCTTT
NA | NA | TRBJ2-2 | TRBV5-1 | CASSSVGEGTGELFF | TGCGCCAGCAGCTCCGTGGGGGAAGGAACCGGGGAGCTGTTTTTT
NA | TRBD2 | TRBJ2-1 | TRBV7-9 | CASTLTSGGLSDEQFF | TGTGCCAGCACCTTAACTAGCGGGGGTCTTTCGGATGAGCAGTTCTTC
NA | NA | TRBJ2-5 | TRBV6-1 | CASSEVRGQETQYF | TGTGCCAGCAGTGAAGTTAGAGGTCAAGAGACCCAGTACTTC
NA | NA | TRBJ2-7 | TRBV18 | CASSPRNSGAYEQYF | TGTGCCAGCTCACCACGGAATAGCGGAGCCTACGAGCAGTACTTC